Listed here are 22 T cell receptor beta chains from one sample, sequenced in a study of OX40 agonist ivuxolimab in advanced cancers. Profiled with immunoSEQ multiplex PCR; TCRdb holds only in-frame clones, not every one. The repertoire includes tens of thousands of clones, around 87% of them detected once, and 0.2% to 0.3% sits in the top ten. Sequencing used CD4+ or CD8+ T cells sorted from blood, obtained in a trial of the OX40 agonist ivuxolimab. The receptors were sampled from an adult with an advanced solid tumor such as melanoma, head and neck, liver or kidney cancer.

V usage is TRBV11-2 and J usage is TRBJ2-3; D may match TRBD1 or TRBD2 (6 bases each). V lost 6 bases to trimming and J lost 4 bases, with 26 bases between them. The CDR3 covers 18 residues. In germline, CDR1 is SGHAT, CDR2 FQNNGV. CDR3 sequence reads: CASSLGIGGLSQPDTQYF. DNA of the CDR3: TGTGCCAGCAGTCTAGGGATCGGGGGCTTGAGTCAGCCAGATACGCAGTATTTT.

This clone was recorded only once. The genes are TRBV5-1 and TRBJ2-5; 8 bases align to TRBD2. The better agreement between TRBJ2-7 and the DNA end casts doubt on the J call. Germline loops: CDR1 SGHRS, CDR2 YFSETQ. There are 16 residues in the CDR3. Here the CDR3 reads CASTPLAGVSSYEQYF. For the CDR3, the DNA is TGCGCCAGCACCCCCCTAGCGGGCGTCAGCTCCTACGAGCAGTACTTC.

J is TRBJ2-1 and V is TRBV28, with 7 bases matching TRBD2. The V gene end was trimmed by 6 bases and the J gene end by 6 bases; junction bases not matched to a gene: 17. This CDR3 contains 17 residues. Germline lookup yields CDR1 MDHEN and CDR2 SYDVKM. CDR3 region: CASRPTKGLVRVNEQFF. CDR3 nucleotides: TGTGCCAGCAGGCCAACAAAAGGACTAGTTAGGGTCAATGAGCAGTTCTTC. The full variable domain, completed using reference TRBV28 and TRBJ2-1, is DVKVTQSSRYLVKRTGEKVFLECVQDMDHENMFWYRQDPGLGLRLIYFSYDVKMKEKGDIPEGYSVSREKKERFSLILESASTNQTSMYLCASRPTKGLVRVNEQFFGPGTRLTVL.

The genes are TRBV4-1 and TRBJ2-7; D gene uncertain. This CDR3 region has 15 residues. The germline V and J ends were trimmed by 0 bases and 2 bases, with 11 bases remaining between them. In germline, CDR1 is MGHRA, CDR2 YSYEKL. DNA for the CDR3: TGCGCCAGCAGCCAAGATAGGACGCTAACCTACGAGCAGTACTTC. Its translation: CASSQDRTLTYEQYF.

CDR3 loop: CASSLEASGYNEQFF. CDR3 in DNA: TGTGCCAGCAGCTTGGAGGCTAGCGGGTACAATGAGCAGTTCTTC. The chain combines TRBV5-6 with TRBJ2-1; TRBD2 agrees at 8 bases. Germline V gene sequence: CDR1 SGHDT, CDR2 YYEEEE. The trim removed 0 bases at V and 4 bases at J, leaving 3 bases unmatched. The CDR3 has 15 amino acids.

This sequence joins TRBV6-1 and TRBJ1-3; TRBD1 aligns across 7 bases. Germline-derived CDR1 and CDR2 are MNHNS and SASEGT. V lost 5 bases and J lost 0; bases outside the gene matches: 4. This CDR3 comprises 15 residues. CDR3 in amino acids: CASSSQGVSGNTIYF. The CDR3 DNA follows: TGTGCCAGCAGTTCGCAGGGGGTCTCTGGAAACACCATATATTTT.

The rearrangement links TRBV18 to TRBJ2-1; D gene uncertain. Per germline, CDR1 KGHSH and CDR2 LQKENI. Trimming cost V 4 bases and J 5 bases, with 21 bases left between them. The CDR3 has 17 amino acids. This CDR3 reads CASSHRSDLSVNNEQFF. CDR3 DNA sequence: TGTGCCAGCTCACACCGCTCGGACCTTTCTGTAAACAATGAGCAGTTCTTC.

V and J are TRBV10-1 and TRBJ2-7; no definite D call. V lost 2 bases, J lost 6 bases, and 8 bases lay in between. CDR3 size: 12 residues. Germline-derived CDR1 and CDR2 are WNHNN and SYGVQD (reference sequence). CDR3 in amino acids: CASSEKGLEQYF. CDR3 coding DNA: TGCGCCAGCAGTGAGAAAGGCCTCGAGCAGTACTTC.

V gene TRBV5-8 combines with J gene TRBJ1-2, with D perhaps TRBD1 (5 bases). The V end was cut by 1 base, the J end by 1 base, with 11 bases between. CDR1 SGHTS and CDR2 YDEGEE come from the germline V gene. The CDR3 consists of 15 residues. The CDR3 coding sequence is TGTGCCAGCAGCTTGTTACGGGGGGGTAACTATGGCTACACCTTC. Residues: CASSLLRGGNYGYTF.

The rearrangement uses TRBV2 and TRBJ2-7; TRBD1 is a possible D gene (5 bases). Trimming stripped 5 bases from V and 4 bases from J, with 6 bases between. Germline CDR1 SNHLY, CDR2 FYNNEI. The CDR3 sequence is 11 residues long. CDR3 nucleotide sequence: TGTGCCAGCAGTTACAGGTACGAGCAGTACTTC. Its translation: CASSYRYEQYF.

The gene calls are TRBV28 and TRBJ2-1, with TRBD2 matching over 10 bases. Germline values: CDR1 MDHEN, CDR2 SYDVKM. The CDR3 is made up of 15 amino acids. With 6 bases clipped from V and 8 bases from J, the junction kept 10 bases outside the gene matches. CDR3: CASSPSGRRLHEQFF. CDR3 sequence (DNA): TGTGCCAGCAGCCCTAGCGGGAGACGGTTGCATGAGCAGTTCTTC.

This clone was recorded only once. This rearrangement joins TRBV18 to TRBJ2-1, with TRBD2 matching over 13 bases. V shed 3 bases and J 10 bases; nucleotides not matched to a gene: 15. CDR1 and CDR2 (germline): KGHSH, LQKENI. CDR3 size: 18 residues. The CDR3 loop is CASSPRAPGTSGALEQFF. The CDR3 DNA reads as TGTGCCAGCTCACCGCGGGCCCCCGGGACTAGCGGGGCGCTAGAGCAGTTCTTC.

The CDR3 DNA reads TGTGCCAGCAGGGCCCTAGAAGGGAGCACTGAAGCTTTCTTT. Translation gives CASRALEGSTEAFF. This chain connects TRBV2 to TRBJ1-1; the D is unclear. Germline-derived CDR1 and CDR2 are SNHLY and FYNNEI. V lost 6 bases, J lost 4 bases, and 15 bases lay in between. The CDR3 extends over 14 amino acids. Together with reference TRBV2 and TRBJ1-1, the CDR3 gives the full variable domain: EPEVTQTPSHQVTQMGQEVILRCVPISNHLYFYWYRQILGQKVEFLVSFYNNEISEKSEIFDDQFSVERPDGSNFTLKIRSTKLEDSAMYFCASRALEGSTEAFFGQGTRLTVV.

The rearrangement joins TRBV5-6 to TRBJ1-2, with D possibly matching TRBD1 (5 bases). Deletions cut 8 bases from V and 3 bases from J, with 20 bases between. The CDR3 totals 15 residues. CDR1 is SGHDT and CDR2 is YYEEEE in the germline V gene. CDR3 nucleotides: TGTGCCAGTCTCGGGACGGTTTCATTTGACTATGGCTACACCTTC. It specifies CASLGTVSFDYGYTF.

The V call is TRBV27, the J call TRBJ2-2, with TRBD1 matching 7 bases. V lost 5 bases to trimming and J lost 0 bases; unmatched junction nucleotides: 9. This CDR3 comprises 17 residues. Germline CDR1 is MNHEY and CDR2 is SMNVEV (reference sequence). This CDR3 reads CASSQLRTGANTGELFF. The CDR3 coding sequence is TGTGCCAGCAGTCAACTCCGGACAGGAGCGAACACCGGGGAGCTGTTTTTT.

The rearrangement joins TRBV28 to TRBJ2-5, with D perhaps being TRBD1 or TRBD2 (7 bases each). CDR3 size: 17 residues. Per the germline V gene, CDR1 is MDHEN and CDR2 is SYDVKM. The V gene lost 4 bases and the J gene lost 4 bases, with 22 bases spanning the gap. CDR3 DNA: TGTGCCAGCAGTTCCCAGGGGGGGGTACACATTCGAGAGACCCAGTACTTC. Translation: CASSSQGGVHIRETQYF. The full variable domain, completed using reference TRBV28 and TRBJ2-5, is DVKVTQSSRYLVKRTGEKVFLECVQDMDHENMFWYRQDPGLGLRLIYFSYDVKMKEKGDIPEGYSVSREKKERFSLILESASTNQTSMYLCASSSQGGVHIRETQYFGPGTRLLVL.

In this sample, this clone turned up a few times. This chain uses TRBV5-1 with TRBJ2-3; 10 bases map to TRBD2. The V gene end was trimmed by 0 bases and the J gene end by 2 bases; junction bases not matched to a gene: 6. The CDR3 is 17 amino acids. The germline CDR1 and CDR2 sequences are SGHRS and YFSETQ. CDR3 sequence reads: CASSLELSGRATDTQYF. CDR3 coding DNA: TGCGCCAGCAGCTTGGAGTTAAGCGGGAGGGCCACAGATACGCAGTATTTT.

This chain uses TRBV28 with TRBJ2-5; the match to TRBD2 covers 7 bases. The CDR3 is 14 residues long. Trimming removed 5 bases from V and 5 bases from J; junction bases left unmatched: 8. Germline CDR1 is MDHEN and CDR2 is SYDVKM. This CDR3 reads CASSRWGGIETQYF. CDR3 bases: TGTGCCAGCAGTCGGTGGGGGGGTATTGAGACCCAGTACTTC.

The chain links TRBV18 to TRBJ2-7; 7 bases map to TRBD1. CDR3 size: 14 residues. The V gene end was trimmed by 6 bases and the J gene end by 3 bases; junction bases not matched to a gene: 8. Germline CDR1 is KGHSH and CDR2 is LQKENI. The CDR3 DNA is TGTGCCAGCTCCCCCGGGACAGTAAACTACGAGCAGTACTTC. Translated: CASSPGTVNYEQYF. Full variable domain (rest looked up from reference TRBV18 and TRBJ2-7): NAGVMQNPRHLVRRRGQEARLRCSPMKGHSHVYWYRQLPEEGLKFMVYLQKENIIDESGMPKERFSAEFPKEGPSILRIQQVVRGDSAAYFCASSPGTVNYEQYFGPGTRLTVT.

The chain joins TRBV7-8 to TRBJ2-2; D unresolved. This CDR3 has 15 residues. Germline CDR1 reads SGHVS; CDR2 reads FQNEAQ. The V gene lost 1 base and the J gene lost 1 base, with 7 bases spanning the gap. CDR3 in amino acids: CASSLGTVNTGELFF. CDR3 DNA sequence: TGTGCCAGCAGCTTAGGCACCGTGAACACCGGGGAGCTGTTTTTT.

The J gene is TRBJ1-5, the V gene TRBV27; TRBD1 matches 7 bases. This CDR3 has 16 amino acids. V dropped 7 bases and J dropped 5; count of bases not matched to a gene: 14. CDR1 is MNHEY, CDR2 SMNVEV, per germline (reference sequence). In DNA form, the CDR3 reads TGTGCCAGCATCAGACCGGGACAGATTTTGCATCAGCCCCAGCATTTT. It yields the protein CASIRPGQILHQPQHF.

This clone was seen a few times. V gene TRBV5-1 combines with J gene TRBJ1-4; 10 bases are shared with TRBD1. CDR1 and CDR2 (germline): SGHRS, YFSETQ. Trimming removed 3 bases from V and 8 bases from J; junction bases left unmatched: 4. The CDR3 contains 14 residues. CDR3 DNA sequence: TGCGCCAGCAGCTGGGACAGGGGTGCCGAAAAACTGTTTTTT. Translation: CASSWDRGAEKLFF.